This passage covers 26 T cell receptor beta chains from one sample sequenced in a study of T cells in Graves' hyperthyroidism and ophthalmopathy. TCR beta CDR3 region amplification was performed from RNA transcripts. During a first-round RT-PCR of the TCR CDR3, the HTBI primer set was used. One entry per CDR3 protein results from TCRdb running MiXCR on the multiplex PCR reads. The table records 300,000 to 450,000 distinct CDR3 sequences, around 18% of them present only once. Sequencing was done on a sample of blood. The receptors originated from a man between 18 and 29 years old with Graves' ophthalmopathy.

This clonotype appeared many times. The chain is built from TRBV18 and TRBJ1-1, with no clear D. There are 13 residues in the CDR3. CDR1 and CDR2 (germline): KGHSH, LQKENI. Trimming removed 1 base at V and 1 base at J, with 4 bases between. The CDR3 loop is CASSPLSNTEAFF. The CDR3 DNA is TGTGCCAGCTCACCACTTTCGAACACTGAAGCTTTCTTT.

This clonotype was seen many times. This sequence joins TRBV7-9 and TRBJ2-3, with TRBD2 matching 8 bases. This CDR3 spans 15 amino acids. V was clipped by 8 bases and J by 0 bases; unmatched bases: 7. The germline gives CDR1 SEHNR, CDR2 FQNEAQ (reference sequence). For the CDR3, the DNA is TGTGCCAGCGGCGGCTCGGGGGGGAGCACAGATACGCAGTATTTT. Amino acids: CASGGSGGSTDTQYF.

Many counts were recorded for this clonotype. The chain joins TRBV5-1 to TRBJ2-5, with 7 bases lining up with TRBD2. Germline V gene sequence: CDR1 SGHRS, CDR2 YFSETQ. After removal of 4 bases from V and 4 bases from J, the junction contained 10 bases not matched to a gene. The length of the CDR3 is 15 residues. The CDR3 nucleotides are TGCGCCAGCAGCGGGGGGGTCGACTTGGGAGAGACCCAGTACTTC. Amino acids: CASSGGVDLGETQYF.

This clonotype was recorded at least ten times. The J gene is TRBJ2-3, the V gene TRBV5-1; tentative D call: TRBD1 (6 bases). Trimming removed 0 bases from V and 4 bases from J, with 9 bases in between. From germline, CDR1 is SGHRS and CDR2 YFSETQ. The CDR3 length is 14 residues. DNA of the CDR3: TGCGCCAGCAGCTTGGGACAGGACTCAGATACGCAGTATTTT. It codes for CASSLGQDSDTQYF.

This clonotype was seen a few times. The chain joins TRBV20-1 to TRBJ1-2, with 7 bases aligning to TRBD1. From germline, CDR1 is DFQATT and CDR2 SNEGSKA (reference sequence). The V and J ends lost 5 bases and 5 bases, in that order; junction bases with no gene match: 8. This CDR3 has 13 amino acids. The CDR3 loop is CSADRDRGYGYTF. In nucleotides, the CDR3 is TGCAGTGCTGATCGGGACAGAGGATATGGCTACACCTTC.

This clonotype was picked up many times. This rearrangement joins TRBV2 to TRBJ2-1; D unclear. Germline values: CDR1 SNHLY, CDR2 FYNNEI. Trimming took 5 bases from V and 4 from J, leaving 3 bases between them. This CDR3 spans 11 amino acids. CDR3 DNA: TGTGCCAGCAGTACTTACAATGAGCAGTTCTTC. It is translated as CASSTYNEQFF.

Comments on this clonotype: A much larger clone differs from this one at a single base, so this may be a read error. J is TRBJ1-1 and V is TRBV18, with D possibly matching TRBD1 (6 bases). V gave up 0 bases and J gave up 7 bases, with 15 bases separating them. Germline CDR1 reads KGHSH; CDR2 reads LQKENI. The CDR3 spans 15 residues. The CDR3 DNA is TGTGCCAGCTCACCACCGGGGGGGGCCTGGGATGAAGCTTTCTTT. Its translation is CASSPPGGAWDEAFF.

This clonotype has only a few counts. The CDR3 is CASSAGTGGSGELFF. The CDR3 region has the DNA TGTGCCAGCAGCGCCGGGACAGGGGGGTCCGGGGAGCTGTTTTTT. The rearrangement links TRBV9 to TRBJ2-2; 11 bases map to TRBD1. The CDR3 contains 15 residues. Looked up from germline, CDR1 is SGDLS and CDR2 is YYNGEE. V gave up 3 bases and J gave up 6 bases; unmatched junction bases: 4.

V and J are TRBV11-2 and TRBJ2-5; 10 bases map to TRBD2. V shed 0 bases, J shed 3 bases, and the junction held 7 bases outside the gene matches. Germline assignment: CDR1 SGHAT and CDR2 FQNNGV. CDR3 size: 17 residues. The CDR3 DNA follows: TGTGCCAGCAGCTTAGATAACATCCTAGCGGGGGAAGAGACCCAGTACTTC. This codes for CASSLDNILAGEETQYF.

This rearrangement joins TRBV9 to TRBJ2-7, with 12 bases that match TRBD1. The V segment lost 3 bases and the J segment 3 bases; nucleotides outside the gene matches: 4. This CDR3 is 15 amino acids long. Germline CDR1 SGDLS, CDR2 YYNGEE. CDR3 protein: CASSEGTGGIYEQYF. CDR3 bases: TGTGCCAGCAGCGAGGGGACAGGGGGCATCTACGAGCAGTACTTC.

This clonotype has a handful of counts. In DNA, the CDR3 is TGTGCCATCAGTGAGCCTGTTTTAGGAAGCTACACCTTC. Translated: CAISEPVLGSYTF. V gene TRBV10-3 combines with J gene TRBJ1-2; D is unresolved. The CDR3 totals 13 residues. In germline, CDR1 is ENHRY, CDR2 SYGVKD. V gave up 2 bases and J gave up 9 bases, with 13 bases separating them.

CDR3 protein: CSASGTANTEAFF. DNA of the CDR3: TGCAGTGCTAGTGGGACAGCGAACACTGAAGCTTTCTTT. The chain carries TRBV20-1 and TRBJ1-1; 7 positions agree with TRBD1. This CDR3 is built from 13 residues. Trimming cost V 3 bases and J 1 base; bases outside gene matches: 2. Germline V gene lookup returns CDR1 DFQATT and CDR2 SNEGSKA (reference sequence).

This clonotype was detected ten times or more. The chain links TRBV7-2 to TRBJ1-5; unclear D gene. The CDR3 has 15 residues. Trimming removed 2 bases at V and 2 bases at J, with 10 bases between. CDR1 and CDR2 from the germline V gene are SGHTA and FQGNSA. The CDR3 region is CASSLRRERNQPQHF. The CDR3 DNA reads as TGTGCCAGCAGCTTAAGAAGGGAGCGCAATCAGCCCCAGCATTTT.

This clonotype has a handful of counts. The chain has TRBV6-6 and TRBJ1-4; D not resolved. CDR1 and CDR2 (germline): MNHNY, SVGAGI (reference sequence). V lost 5 bases and J 5 bases, leaving 12 bases between the germline ends. This CDR3 spans 14 amino acids. CDR3 protein: CASSITGPNEKLFF. CDR3 bases: TGTGCCAGCAGTATAACCGGGCCGAATGAAAAACTGTTTTTT.

This clonotype was recorded at least ten times. The chain combines TRBV24-1 with TRBJ1-5; 8 bases are shared with TRBD1. Germline CDR1 is KGHDR and CDR2 is SFDVKD. J gave up 2 bases and V 3 bases, and 2 bases lay outside the gene matches. CDR3 length: 15 residues. CDR3 sequence: CATSDGQGGNQPQHF. CDR3 nucleotides: TGTGCCACCAGTGATGGACAGGGTGGCAATCAGCCCCAGCATTTT.

The genes are TRBV9 and TRBJ2-1; TRBD1 agrees at 8 bases. Germline trimming cut 7 bases from V and 5 bases from J; bases unmatched to any gene: 5. CDR1 is SGDLS and CDR2 is YYNGEE in the germline V gene. The CDR3 is made up of 13 amino acids. CDR3 protein: CASADRGNNEQFF. DNA of the CDR3: TGTGCCAGCGCTGACAGGGGTAACAATGAGCAGTTCTTC.

This clonotype was detected many times. The chain has TRBV28 and TRBJ2-5; 9 positions agree with TRBD2. The germline V gene has CDR1 MDHEN and CDR2 SYDVKM. The CDR3 is 19 amino acids. V gave up 5 bases and J gave up 1 base; unmatched junction bases: 17. The CDR3 DNA sequence: TGTGCCAGCAGTCCGGGGGTCTGGCGGGGGGGCGGGCTCCAAGAGACCCAGTACTTC. This translates into CASSPGVWRGGGLQETQYF.

This clonotype turned up a few times. A clone one base away is much larger, so this may be a read error. The V and J genes are TRBV9 and TRBJ2-2; the D is unclear. The V and J ends lost 0 bases and 6 bases respectively, with 3 bases between them. The CDR3 has 12 amino acids. Germline loops: CDR1 SGDLS, CDR2 YYNGEE. CDR3 sequence (DNA): TGTGCCAGCAGCGTAGGGTCCGGGGAGCTGTTTTTT. Protein: CASSVGSGELFF.

The chain carries TRBV3-1 and TRBJ1-5; D unresolved. The V end lost 0 bases, the J end lost 7 bases, and 7 bases lay between the germline ends. The CDR3 is 13 residues long. Germline V lookup: CDR1 LGHDT, CDR2 YNNKEL (reference sequence). The CDR3 coding sequence is TGTGCCAGCAGCCAAGACCGGAAGCAGCCCCAGCATTTT. Amino acid sequence: CASSQDRKQPQHF.

The chain links TRBV9 to TRBJ2-3; TRBD2 matches at 9 bases. Germline V gene data show CDR1 as SGDLS and CDR2 as YYNGEE. The V and J ends lost 3 bases and 2 bases, in that order; junction bases with no gene match: 7. This CDR3 has 16 amino acids. The CDR3, as DNA: TGTGCCAGCAGCGCAGTAGCGGGGGATTCCACAGATACGCAGTATTTT. It codes for CASSAVAGDSTDTQYF.

The rearrangement joins TRBV7-9 to TRBJ2-5; 8 nucleotides line up with TRBD1. Germline V lookup: CDR1 SEHNR, CDR2 FQNEAQ (reference sequence). The V segment lost 1 base and the J segment 7 bases; nucleotides outside the gene matches: 5. The CDR3 is 14 amino acids. The CDR3 protein is CASSLGRTGLTQYF. CDR3 DNA: TGTGCCAGCAGCTTAGGGCGGACAGGGCTGACCCAGTACTTC.

This clonotype was seen ten or more times. V is TRBV5-1 and J is TRBJ2-7; 9 bases are a match to TRBD1. This CDR3 comprises 13 residues. The ends lost 7 bases at V and 2 bases at J; junction bases unmatched: 4. CDR1 SGHRS and CDR2 YFSETQ come from the germline V gene. CDR3 residues: CASAGTGTYEQYF. CDR3 in DNA: TGCGCCAGCGCTGGGACAGGGACCTACGAGCAGTACTTC.

This rearrangement joins TRBV27 to TRBJ2-3, with a weak D call TRBD1 (6 bases). The CDR3 spans 18 residues. Per germline, CDR1 MNHEY and CDR2 SMNVEV (reference sequence). V shed 6 bases and J shed 0 bases, with 22 bases lying between them. The CDR3 reads CASSLALEGVTSTDTQYF. The DNA of the CDR3 is TGTGCCAGCAGCCTAGCCCTCGAGGGGGTAACTAGCACAGATACGCAGTATTTT.

This rearrangement joins TRBV2 to TRBJ1-1; TRBD1 matches at 9 bases. CDR1 is SNHLY and CDR2 is FYNNEI in the germline V gene. The V segment lost 6 bases and the J segment 4 bases; nucleotides outside the gene matches: 12. This CDR3 spans 16 amino acids. Here the CDR3 reads CASSAHRDRDGTEAFF. CDR3 DNA sequence: TGTGCCAGCAGCGCCCACCGGGACAGGGACGGCACTGAAGCTTTCTTT.

At least ten counts were recorded for this clonotype. V gene TRBV18 combines with J gene TRBJ1-1; no firm D call. Trimming removed 6 bases from V and 4 bases from J, with 9 bases in between. The V gene's germline CDR1 is KGHSH and CDR2 LQKENI. CDR3 length: 12 residues. DNA of the CDR3: TGTGCCAGCTCCACAGCGTTCACTGAAGCTTTCTTT. This encodes CASSTAFTEAFF.

At least ten counts were recorded for this clonotype. The V call is TRBV12-3 or TRBV12-4, the J call TRBJ1-1; D is ambiguous. The V end was cut by 1 base, the J end by 5 bases, with 8 bases between. The CDR3 length is 13 residues. The DNA for the CDR3 is TGTGCCAGCAGTTTAGGTGAGGTTACTGAAGCTTTCTTT. This gives the protein CASSLGEVTEAFF.